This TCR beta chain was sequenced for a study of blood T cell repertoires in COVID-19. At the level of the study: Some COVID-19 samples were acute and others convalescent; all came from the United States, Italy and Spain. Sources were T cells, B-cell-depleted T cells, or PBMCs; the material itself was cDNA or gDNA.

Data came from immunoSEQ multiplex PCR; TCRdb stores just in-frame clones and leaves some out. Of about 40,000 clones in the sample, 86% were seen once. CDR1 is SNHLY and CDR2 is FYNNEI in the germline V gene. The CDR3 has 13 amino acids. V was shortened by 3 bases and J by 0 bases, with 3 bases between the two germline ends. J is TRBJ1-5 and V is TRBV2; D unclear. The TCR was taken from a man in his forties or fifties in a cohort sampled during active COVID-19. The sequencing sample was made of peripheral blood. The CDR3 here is CASSDYSNQPQHF. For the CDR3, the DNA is TGTGCCAGCAGTGATTATAGCAATCAGCCCCAGCATTTT.